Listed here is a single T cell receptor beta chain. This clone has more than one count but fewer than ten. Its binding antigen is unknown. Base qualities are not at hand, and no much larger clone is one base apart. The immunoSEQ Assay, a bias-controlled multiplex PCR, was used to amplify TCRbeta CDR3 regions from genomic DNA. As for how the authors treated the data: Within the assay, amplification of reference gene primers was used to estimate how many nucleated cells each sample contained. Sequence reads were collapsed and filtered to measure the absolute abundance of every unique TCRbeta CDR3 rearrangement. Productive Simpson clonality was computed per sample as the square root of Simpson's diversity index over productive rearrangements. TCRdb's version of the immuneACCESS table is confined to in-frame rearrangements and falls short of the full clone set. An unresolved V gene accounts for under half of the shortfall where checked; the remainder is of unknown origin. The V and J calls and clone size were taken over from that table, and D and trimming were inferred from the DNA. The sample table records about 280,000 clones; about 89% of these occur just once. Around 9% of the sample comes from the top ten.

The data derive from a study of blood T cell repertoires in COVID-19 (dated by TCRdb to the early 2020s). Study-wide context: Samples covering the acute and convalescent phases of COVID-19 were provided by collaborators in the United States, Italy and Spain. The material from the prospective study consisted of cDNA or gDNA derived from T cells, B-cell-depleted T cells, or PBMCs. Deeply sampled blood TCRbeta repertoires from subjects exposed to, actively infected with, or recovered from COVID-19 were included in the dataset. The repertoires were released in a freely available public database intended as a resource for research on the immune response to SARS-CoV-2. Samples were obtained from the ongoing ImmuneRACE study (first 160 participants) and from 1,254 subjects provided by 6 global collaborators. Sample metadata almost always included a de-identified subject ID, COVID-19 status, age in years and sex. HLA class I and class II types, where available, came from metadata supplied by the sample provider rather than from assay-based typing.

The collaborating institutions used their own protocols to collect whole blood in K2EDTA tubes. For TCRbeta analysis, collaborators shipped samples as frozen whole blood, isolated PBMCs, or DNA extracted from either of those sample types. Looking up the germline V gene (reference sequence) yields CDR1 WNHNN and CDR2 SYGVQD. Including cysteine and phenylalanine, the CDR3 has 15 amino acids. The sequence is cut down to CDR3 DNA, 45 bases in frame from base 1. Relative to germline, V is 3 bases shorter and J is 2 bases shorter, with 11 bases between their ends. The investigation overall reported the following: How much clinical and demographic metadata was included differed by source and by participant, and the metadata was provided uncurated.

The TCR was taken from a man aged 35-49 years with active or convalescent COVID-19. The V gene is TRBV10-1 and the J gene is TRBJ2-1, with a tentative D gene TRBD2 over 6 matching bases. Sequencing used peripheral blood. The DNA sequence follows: TGCGCCAGCAGTGACCCGGGAGCCCCCTACAATGAGCAGTTCTTC. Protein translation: CASSDPGAPYNEQFF.